This is a list of T cell receptor beta chains from one sample in a study of CD8 T cells in ankylosing spondylitis. TCRdb fed the 5' RACE reads into MiXCR, producing one record per CDR3 protein. This table has approximately 220,000 distinct CDR3 sequences, roughly 24% appearing once. Sequenced sample: blood, either unsorted or a sorted T cell fraction (not recorded which). All receptors come from a male donor with ankylosing spondylitis or in good health (not recorded which). Both conserved end residues are trimmed from each CDR3. D genes are given only for firm matches. Expanded clones get a size class; other rows say once, few or many, or leave the size out.

TRBJ1-5 TRBV11-2 many - ASSLGRVGQPQH
TRBJ2-1 TRBV29-1 many TRBD2 SAAQAGDEQF
TRBJ2-5 TRBV5-5 - - ASSPSRGAVLETQY
TRBJ1-5 TRBV5-1 few - ASRRTLDQPQH
TRBJ2-1 TRBV29-1 many TRBD2 SVEGQLAVSYNEQF
TRBJ2-5 TRBV3-1 - TRBD2 ASSTSGRQETQY
TRBJ2-3 TRBV5-1 few TRBD2 ASSTEGLDIDTQY
TRBJ2-4 TRBV5-1 many - ASSFGGTLAKNIQY
TRBJ2-1 TRBV7-3 - - ASSSDPNSQF
TRBJ1-5 TRBV5-6 many - ASSLYQGSNQPQH
TRBJ2-7 TRBV20-1 many - SARIDYEQY
TRBJ2-1 TRBV6-5 - TRBD2 ASSYGLAGINNEQF
TRBJ2-2 TRBV20-1 - - SAHHPGRNTGELF
TRBJ2-1 TRBV6-1 few - ASSVGTGRPNEQF
TRBJ2-1 TRBV29-1 - - SVLNNEQF
TRBJ2-3 TRBV7-2 - - ASSALRGLVGTDTQY
TRBJ2-4 TRBV27 many - ASSPSPGALAKNIQY
TRBJ2-3 TRBV7-2 many TRBD2 ASGYEGGSTDTQY
TRBJ2-2 TRBV6-1 few TRBD2 ASGGLAGGTGELF
TRBJ2-1 TRBV6-1 many TRBD1 ASSEARGLNEQF
TRBJ2-1 TRBV11-2 few TRBD2 ASSTERETYNEQF
TRBJ2-5 TRBV29-1 few - SVGRGAGEETQY
TRBJ1-4 TRBV14 once - ASSQGQTTNEKLF
TRBJ2-5 TRBV25-1 - - ASKGGKETQY
TRBJ2-1 TRBV12-3/TRBV12-4 many - ASSLAGGGYNEQF
TRBJ2-5 TRBV20-1 - TRBD1 SAERQGKERETQY
TRBJ2-1 TRBV18 - - ASSLRLDSYNEQF
TRBJ2-2 TRBV7-3 many TRBD2 ASSLLAGGAGELF
TRBJ1-6 TRBV6-5 few - ASRGGVSPLH
TRBJ2-3 TRBV2 many - ASSEASGTNQDTQY
TRBJ2-1 TRBV20-1 many - SAPGLSSYNEQF
TRBJ2-1 TRBV25-1 many - ASSDPGGLGNEQF
TRBJ2-1 TRBV20-1 many TRBD2 SARVSGSRHEQF
TRBJ2-1 TRBV4-2 many TRBD2 ASSQEPQLAGAWNEQF
TRBJ1-1 TRBV29-1 - - SVSFGTEAF
TRBJ2-1 TRBV4-2 - TRBD2 ASSFSGSGGNEQF
TRBJ2-1 TRBV6-5 many TRBD2 ASSSISPISGRGHNEQF
TRBJ2-3 TRBV5-1 many TRBD2 ASSRDLAGDTQY
TRBJ2-7 TRBV20-1 - - SASLAEQY
TRBJ2-7 TRBV5-1 - TRBD2 ASSLTAGGGEQY
TRBJ2-6 TRBV27 many - ASSSRSVSSGANVLT
TRBJ2-7 TRBV7-2 many - ASSSPGYEQY
TRBJ2-5 TRBV5-1 - - ASSLGRDSGGTQY
TRBJ2-1 TRBV20-1 many - SAREGQWGGDEQF
TRBJ1-3 TRBV7-2 - - ASSLGPVNSGNTIY
TRBJ2-3 TRBV20-1 many TRBD2 SALAGGTDTQY
TRBJ1-2 TRBV4-1 - - ASSQESQGGNGYT
TRBJ2-7 TRBV20-1 - TRBD1 CASIDRGQISYEQY
TRBJ2-4 TRBV14 many TRBD2 ASSQVSIGGGTRDIQY
TRBJ2-7 TRBV6-5 many - ASSYPPGPSYSYEQY
TRBJ2-3 TRBV7-2 many - ASSPPRLGTDTQY
TRBJ2-4 TRBV7-3 - TRBD2 ASSVGGESGIQY
TRBJ2-3 TRBV20-1 many TRBD2 SARLAGGADTQY
TRBJ2-3 TRBV29-1 - - SQAVGLTTDTQY
TRBJ2-4 TRBV5-1 many - ASSSGTDGKNIQY
TRBJ2-5 TRBV4-3 - - ASSQEFGTLKETQY
TRBJ2-1 TRBV20-1 - TRBD2 SARAFYPAGVEQF
TRBJ1-2 TRBV4-3 many - ASSQEGEKGNGYT
TRBJ1-1 TRBV4-2 - - ASSPGPLTEAI
TRBJ2-1 TRBV12-3/TRBV12-4 - - ASSPIRVAADNEQF